These 21 T cell receptor beta chains share one sample of origin, sequenced in a study of beta chain features in type 1 diabetes. Study results and caveats: Within each of all four CD4+ subsets, Type 1 diabetes patients had TCRB CDR3s that were moderately but significantly shorter.

What these receptors recognize is not known. The sequenced template was cDNA made from the entire isolated RNA. TCRdb keeps only in-frame clones here, not all; method: immunoSEQ multiplex PCR. The sample holds 600,000 to 750,000 clones; 9.5% to 15% are singletons and the top ten take around 0.12%. The sample consisted of naive CD4+ T cells from blood. The source of these receptors is a young man with type 1 diabetes.

This clone occurred a few times. The gene calls are TRBV19 and TRBJ2-5; D is ambiguous. CDR1 is LNHDA, CDR2 SQIVND, per germline (reference sequence). There are 13 residues in the CDR3. V was trimmed by 4 bases and J by 4 bases, leaving 10 bases between them. CDR3 in DNA: TGTGCCAGTAGTAACGCGAGAAGAGAGACCCAGTACTTC. Residues: CASSNARRETQYF.

This clone was seen more than once but under ten times. This sequence joins TRBV7-8 and TRBJ2-7; tentative D call: TRBD2 (7 bases). Looked up from germline, CDR1 is SGHVS and CDR2 is FQNEAQ. The CDR3 is made up of 15 amino acids. The V end lost 3 bases, the J end lost 4 bases, and 16 bases lay between the germline ends. CDR3 DNA sequence: TGTGCCAGCAGCTTGCGTCCAGGGGAGGGATACGAGCAGTACTTC. It encodes CASSLRPGEGYEQYF.

This clone was seen only a few times. The V and J genes are TRBV4-3 and TRBJ2-3; D is perhaps TRBD2 (7 bases). Germline CDR1 and CDR2: LGHNA and YSLEER. The CDR3 has 17 residues. Deletions cut 0 bases from V and 1 base from J, with 14 bases between. This chain's CDR3 is CASSQEGRGPGTDTQYF. Here the CDR3 DNA reads TGCGCCAGCAGCCAAGAGGGGCGGGGGCCCGGCACAGATACGCAGTATTTT.

This clone was found a few times. CDR3 DNA sequence: TGTGCCAGCAGTCGGACAGGGGTCCAAGAGACCCAGTACTTC. Amino acids: CASSRTGVQETQYF. V is TRBV6-5 and J is TRBJ2-5, with 9 nucleotides matching TRBD1. Germline CDR1 and CDR2: MNHEY and SVGAGI. The CDR3 covers 14 residues. The V and J ends lost 5 bases and 1 base, in that order; junction bases with no gene match: 2.

The chain joins TRBV6-5 to TRBJ2-3; D is unclear. V lost 0 bases to trimming and J lost 4 bases, with 11 bases between them. Germline V gene lookup returns CDR1 MNHEY and CDR2 SVGAGI. The CDR3 length is 15 residues. The CDR3 sequence: CASSYSGRFADTQYF. Here the CDR3 DNA reads TGTGCCAGCAGTTACTCGGGCCGATTCGCAGATACGCAGTATTTT.

The genes are TRBV5-1 and TRBJ1-4, with D possibly being TRBD1 (5 bases). Trimming took off 4 bases at V and 2 bases at J, with 12 bases between the two ends. CDR1 and CDR2 (germline): SGHRS, YFSETQ. The CDR3 is 15 amino acids. The DNA of the CDR3 is TGCGCCAGCAGCGCCGGGACGGATACTAATGAAAAACTGTTTTTT. It yields the protein CASSAGTDTNEKLFF. Combining the CDR3 with reference TRBV5-1 and TRBJ1-4 gives the whole variable domain KAGVTQTPRYLIKTRGQQVTLSCSPISGHRSVSWYQQTPGQGLQFLFEYFSETQRNKGNFPGRFSGRQFSNSRSEMNVSTLELGDSALYLCASSAGTDTNEKLFFGSGTQLSVL.

The sample holds a few counts of this clone. The rearrangement uses TRBV4-3 and TRBJ1-1; the D is unclear. Germline CDR1 LGHNA, CDR2 YSLEER. V gave up 1 base and J gave up 10 bases, with 19 bases separating them. This CDR3 spans 15 amino acids. CDR3 DNA sequence: TGCGCCAGCAGCCAAGGGTCGTGGCTCCCACTAGGAGCTTTCTTT. Translating it yields CASSQGSWLPLGAFF.

This clone has a handful of counts. The V call is TRBV30, the J call TRBJ2-5; 7 bases are a match to TRBD1. The trim removed 4 bases at V and 5 bases at J, leaving 4 bases unmatched. The V gene's germline CDR1 is GTSNPN and CDR2 SVGIG (reference sequence). The CDR3 extends over 12 amino acids. CDR3: CAWKRGRETQYF. DNA for the CDR3: TGTGCCTGGAAAAGGGGGCGGGAGACCCAGTACTTC. Using reference TRBV30 and TRBJ2-5 for the parts outside the CDR3, the full variable domain is SQTIHQWPATLVQPVGSPLSLECTVEGTSNPNLYWYRQAAGRGLQLLFYSVGIGQISSEVPQNLSASRPQDRQFILSSKKLLLSDSGFYLCAWKRGRETQYFGPGTRLLVL.

This chain links TRBV11-1 with TRBJ2-1; D might be TRBD1 (6 bases). The CDR3 consists of 16 residues. Germline V lookup: CDR1 SGHAT, CDR2 FQDESV (reference sequence). Trimming cost V 2 bases and J 3 bases, with 14 bases left between them. CDR3 nucleotides: TGTGCCAGCAGCTTAACTATACTGGACAGCTACAATGAGCAGTTCTTC. Its translation: CASSLTILDSYNEQFF.

The chain combines TRBV4-2 with TRBJ2-2; unclear D gene. This CDR3 has 12 residues. Trimming pared 0 bases from V and 7 bases from J, leaving 3 bases between. Germline V lookup: CDR1 LGHNA, CDR2 YNFKEQ. Here the CDR3 DNA reads TGTGCCAGCAGCCAAGATTTCGGGGAGCTGTTTTTT. It yields the protein CASSQDFGELFF.

This clone was detected a few times. V is TRBV27 and J is TRBJ2-1, with TRBD1 as a possible D gene (6 bases). The CDR3 is 14 residues long. Germline CDR1 MNHEY, CDR2 SMNVEV (reference sequence). V gave up 6 bases and J gave up 9 bases, with 18 bases separating them. Written as DNA, the CDR3 is TGTGCCAGCAGAGCCCCGGGACAAATCCCTGAGCAGTTCTTC. It specifies CASRAPGQIPEQFF.

V usage is TRBV21-1 and J usage is TRBJ1-1; the table's D call of TRBD1 was not tested on the DNA. TRBV21-1 is listed as a pseudogene. The CDR3 length is 16 residues. CDR3 sequence reads: CASSKGPGLKNTEAFF. The CDR3 DNA follows: TGTGCCAGCAGCAAAGGGCCAGGGCTTAAGAACACTGAAGCTTTCTTT.

The chain couples TRBV10-3 to TRBJ1-1; D call uncertain. The CDR3 spans 13 residues. V lost 6 bases and J lost 2, with 10 bases in between. The germline gives CDR1 ENHRY, CDR2 SYGVKD. The CDR3 loop reads CAISGWENTEAFF. CDR3 bases: TGTGCCATCAGCGGGTGGGAAAACACTGAAGCTTTCTTT.

This clone was found a few times. V is TRBV2 and J is TRBJ2-3; possible D gene TRBD1, 7 bases. The CDR3 consists of 14 residues. Trimming took off 6 bases at V and 6 bases at J, with 16 bases between the two ends. CDR1 and CDR2 (germline): SNHLY, FYNNEI. In nucleotides, the CDR3 is TGTGCCAGCAGAATGCAGGGGGGCAGGGATACGCAGTATTTT. Translation: CASRMQGGRDTQYF.

A single count supports this clone. The chain uses TRBV5-1 and TRBJ2-2, with D possibly being TRBD1 (6 bases). The CDR3 covers 16 residues. Between the trimmed V and J ends, which lost 7 bases and 0 bases, there was a span of 16 bases. CDR1 is SGHRS, CDR2 YFSETQ, per germline. The CDR3 sequence: CASSPGQFANTGELFF. CDR3 nucleotides: TGCGCCAGCTCTCCCGGACAGTTCGCGAACACCGGGGAGCTGTTTTTT. The full variable domain, completed using reference TRBV5-1 and TRBJ2-2, is KAGVTQTPRYLIKTRGQQVTLSCSPISGHRSVSWYQQTPGQGLQFLFEYFSETQRNKGNFPGRFSGRQFSNSRSEMNVSTLELGDSALYLCASSPGQFANTGELFFGEGSRLTVL.

The chain carries TRBV5-6 and TRBJ1-4; 11 bases align to TRBD1. CDR1 is SGHDT and CDR2 is YYEEEE in the germline V gene. CDR3 length: 14 residues. V was pared by 4 bases and J by 6 bases, with 2 bases of the junction left unmatched. This CDR3 reads CASSVGQGDEKLFF. The CDR3 nucleotides are TGTGCCAGCAGCGTGGGACAGGGGGATGAAAAACTGTTTTTT. The full variable domain, with the rest looked up from reference TRBV5-6 and TRBJ1-4, is DAGVTQSPTHLIKTRGQQVTLRCSPKSGHDTVSWYQQALGQGPQFIFQYYEEEERQRGNFPDRFSGHQFPNYSSELNVNALLLGDSALYLCASSVGQGDEKLFFGSGTQLSVL.

This clone has more than one count but fewer than ten. The CDR3 DNA follows: TGTGCCAGCAGTTTACCCAGGATATACGGCTACACCTTC. Amino acids: CASSLPRIYGYTF. The chain recombines TRBV28 with TRBJ1-2; D gene uncertain. Trimming stripped 2 bases from V and 8 bases from J, with 12 bases between. The CDR3 has 13 amino acids. Germline V lookup: CDR1 MDHEN, CDR2 SYDVKM.

The chain employs TRBV29-1 and TRBJ2-7, with TRBD1 as a possible D gene (6 bases). The ends were cut back, 7 bases at V and 2 bases at J, with 30 bases in the middle. CDR1 and CDR2 from the germline V gene are SQVTM and ANQGSEA. CDR3 length: 18 amino acids. Written as DNA, the CDR3 is TGCAGCGCTGGGGGCCAGGGCGTTTCAGGAATGGGGACCTACGAGCAGTACTTC. It encodes CSAGGQGVSGMGTYEQYF.

This clone appeared a single time. The chain's CDR3 is CASSPNGGKETQYF. In nucleotides, the CDR3 is TGTGCCAGCTCACCCAACGGAGGAAAAGAGACCCAGTACTTC. The V call is TRBV18, the J call TRBJ2-5, with D maybe TRBD2 (5 bases). Germline CDR1 reads KGHSH; CDR2 reads LQKENI. This CDR3 is 14 amino acids long. Trimming took 3 bases from V and 3 from J, leaving 11 bases between them. The complete variable domain, with remaining parts taken from reference TRBV18 and TRBJ2-5, reads NAGVMQNPRHLVRRRGQEARLRCSPMKGHSHVYWYRQLPEEGLKFMVYLQKENIIDESGMPKERFSAEFPKEGPSILRIQQVVRGDSAAYFCASSPNGGKETQYFGPGTRLLVL.

The chain carries TRBV4-1 and TRBJ1-2; no firm D call. Germline CDR1 is MGHRA and CDR2 is YSYEKL. The CDR3 is made up of 17 amino acids. The V and J ends lost 0 bases and 0 bases respectively, with 14 bases between them. This CDR3 is CASSQDRRLLANYGYTF. The CDR3 coding sequence is TGCGCCAGCAGCCAAGATCGACGCCTACTCGCTAACTATGGCTACACCTTC.

This chain uses TRBV4-1 with TRBJ2-1, with D possibly TRBD1 on 6 matching bases. CDR1 is MGHRA and CDR2 is YSYEKL in the germline V gene. V lost 4 bases and J 8 bases, leaving 12 bases between the germline ends. CDR3 size: 13 residues. CDR3 loop: CASSLQGHYEQFF. The CDR3 bases are TGCGCCAGCAGCCTCCAGGGGCACTATGAGCAGTTCTTC.